The clone carrying this T cell receptor (beta chain) was seen more than once but under ten times. As yet, its antigen is unknown. The sample comes from a study of vaccination and CD4 T cells after COVID-19. Study-level information: Overlapping SARS-CoV-2, HCoV-NL63, HCoV-OC43 and HCoV-229E spike peptides were used to stimulate cells.

The Oncomine TCR Beta short-read assay sequenced DNA from cultured CD4+ T cells. TCRdb redid the calling of the PCR reads with MiXCR, one entry per CDR3 protein. The data show about 21,000 distinct CDR3 sequences, with approximately 50% seen just once and about 9.4% held by the top ten. Treatment reported: roughly 10-day PBMC culture with coronavirus spike peptide pools or control peptides (ViraFEST assay). ViraFEST relied on peptide pools to expand antigen-specific T cells; the TCRs were sequenced afterward. The specimen was CD4+ T cells from blood, cultured in vitro. The clonotype was recovered from a human donor who had recovered from COVID-19.

DNA of the CDR3: TGCAGCGTCATGCCGGGGAATCAGCAGCCCCAGCATTTT. Translated, it gives CSVMPGNQQPQHF. The chain combines TRBV29-1 with TRBJ1-5, with D unclear. CDR1 SQVTM and CDR2 ANQGSEA come from the germline V gene. The CDR3 loop spans 13 amino acids. Trimming left V 6 bases short and J 7 bases short, with 16 bases between.